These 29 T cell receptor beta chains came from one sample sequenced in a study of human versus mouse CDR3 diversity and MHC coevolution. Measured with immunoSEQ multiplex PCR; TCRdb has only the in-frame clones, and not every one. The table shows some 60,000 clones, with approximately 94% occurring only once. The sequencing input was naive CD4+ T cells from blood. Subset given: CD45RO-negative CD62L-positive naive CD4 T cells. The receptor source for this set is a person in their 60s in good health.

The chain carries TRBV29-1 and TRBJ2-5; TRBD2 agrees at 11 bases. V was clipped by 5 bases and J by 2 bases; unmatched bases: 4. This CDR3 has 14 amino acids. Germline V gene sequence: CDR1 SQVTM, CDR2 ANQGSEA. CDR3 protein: CSVSLAGGQETQYF. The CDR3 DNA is TGCAGCGTTTCCCTAGCGGGAGGACAAGAGACCCAGTACTTC.

This chain's CDR3 is CASSPAGTGGGYTF. The CDR3 DNA sequence: TGTGCCAGCAGCCCAGCCGGGACAGGGGGTGGCTACACCTTC. The gene calls are TRBV11-2 and TRBJ1-2, with TRBD1 matching 11 bases. V gave up 5 bases and J gave up 7 bases; unmatched junction bases: 6. The CDR3 runs to 14 residues. The germline V gene encodes CDR1 SGHAT and CDR2 FQNNGV.

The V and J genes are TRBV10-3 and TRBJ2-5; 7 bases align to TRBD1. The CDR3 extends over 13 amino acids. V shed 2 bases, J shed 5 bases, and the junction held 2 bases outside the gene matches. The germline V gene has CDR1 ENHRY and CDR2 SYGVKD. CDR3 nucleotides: TGTGCCATCAGTGAGCTGACAGGGGAGACCCAGTACTTC. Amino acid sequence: CAISELTGETQYF.

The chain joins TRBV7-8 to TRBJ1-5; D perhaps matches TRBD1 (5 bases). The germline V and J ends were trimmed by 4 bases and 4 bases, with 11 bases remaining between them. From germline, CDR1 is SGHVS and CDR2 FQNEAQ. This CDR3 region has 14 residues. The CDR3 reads CASSSDRVNQPQHF. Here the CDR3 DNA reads TGTGCCAGCAGCTCTGACAGAGTAAATCAGCCCCAGCATTTT. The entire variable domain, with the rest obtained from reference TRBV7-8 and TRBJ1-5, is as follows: GAGVSQSPRYKVAKRGQDVALRCDPISGHVSLFWYQQALGQGPEFLTYFQNEAQLDKSGLPSDRFFAERPEGSVSTLKIQRTQQEDSAVYLCASSSDRVNQPQHFGDGTRLSIL.

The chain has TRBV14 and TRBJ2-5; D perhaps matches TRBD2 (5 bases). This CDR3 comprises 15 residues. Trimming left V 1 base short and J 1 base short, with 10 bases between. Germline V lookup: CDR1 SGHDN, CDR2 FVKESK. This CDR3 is CASSQGVRAQETQYF. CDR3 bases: TGTGCCAGCAGCCAAGGCGTGCGGGCCCAAGAGACCCAGTACTTC.

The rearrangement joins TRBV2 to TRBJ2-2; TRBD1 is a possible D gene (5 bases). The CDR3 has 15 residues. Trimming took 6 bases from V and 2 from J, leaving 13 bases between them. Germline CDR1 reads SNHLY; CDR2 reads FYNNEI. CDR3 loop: CASSAIGQNTGELFF. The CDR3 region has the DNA TGTGCCAGCAGCGCCATAGGACAAAACACCGGGGAGCTGTTTTTT.

CDR3 coding DNA: TGCGCCAGCAGCCCCGGGACTAGCGGGAGGGCCTTCGAGCAGTACTTC. Its protein is CASSPGTSGRAFEQYF. The chain uses TRBV5-1 and TRBJ2-7; 16 nucleotides align to TRBD2. Germline lookup yields CDR1 SGHRS and CDR2 YFSETQ. V was clipped by 4 bases and J by 6 bases; unmatched bases: 7. There are 16 residues in the CDR3. The full variable domain, rest sourced from reference TRBV5-1 and TRBJ2-7, is KAGVTQTPRYLIKTRGQQVTLSCSPISGHRSVSWYQQTPGQGLQFLFEYFSETQRNKGNFPGRFSGRQFSNSRSEMNVSTLELGDSALYLCASSPGTSGRAFEQYFGPGTRLTVT.

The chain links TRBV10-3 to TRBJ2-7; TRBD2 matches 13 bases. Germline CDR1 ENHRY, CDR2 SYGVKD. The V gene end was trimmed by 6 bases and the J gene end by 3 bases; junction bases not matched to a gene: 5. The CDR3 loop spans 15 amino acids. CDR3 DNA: TGTGCCATCAGCGGACTAGCGGGAGATAACTACGAGCAGTACTTC. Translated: CAISGLAGDNYEQYF.

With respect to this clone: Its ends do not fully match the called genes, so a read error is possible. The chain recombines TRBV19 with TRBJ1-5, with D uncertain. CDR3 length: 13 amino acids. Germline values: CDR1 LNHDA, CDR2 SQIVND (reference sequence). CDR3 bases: TGTCCCAGAAGTCCGGGGTGGGATCAGCCCCAGCATTTT. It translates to CPRSPGWDQPQHF.

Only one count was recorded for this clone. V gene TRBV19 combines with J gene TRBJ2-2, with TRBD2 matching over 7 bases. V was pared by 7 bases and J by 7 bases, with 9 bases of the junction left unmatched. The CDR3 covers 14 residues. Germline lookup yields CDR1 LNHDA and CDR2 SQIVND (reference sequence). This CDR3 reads CASTGGRYGGELFF. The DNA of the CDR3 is TGTGCCAGTACTGGCGGGAGATATGGCGGGGAGCTGTTTTTT.

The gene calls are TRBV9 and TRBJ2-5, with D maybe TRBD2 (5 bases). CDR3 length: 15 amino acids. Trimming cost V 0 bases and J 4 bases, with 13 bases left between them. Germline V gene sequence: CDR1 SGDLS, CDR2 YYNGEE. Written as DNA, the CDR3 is TGTGCCAGCAGCGTAGGCTGGGAGTGGGGAGAGACCCAGTACTTC. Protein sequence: CASSVGWEWGETQYF. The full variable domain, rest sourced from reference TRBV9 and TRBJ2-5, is DSGVTQTPKHLITATGQRVTLRCSPRSGDLSVYWYQQSLDQGLQFLIQYYNGEERAKGNILERFSAQQFPDLHSELNLSSLELGDSALYFCASSVGWEWGETQYFGPGTRLLVL.

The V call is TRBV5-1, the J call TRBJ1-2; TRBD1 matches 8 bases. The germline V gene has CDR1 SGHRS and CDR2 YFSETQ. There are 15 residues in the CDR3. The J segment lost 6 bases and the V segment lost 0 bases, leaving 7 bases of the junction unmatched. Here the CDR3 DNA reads TGCGCCAGCAGCTTGGGGGTCAGGGGGCCTAATGGCTACACCTTC. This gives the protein CASSLGVRGPNGYTF.

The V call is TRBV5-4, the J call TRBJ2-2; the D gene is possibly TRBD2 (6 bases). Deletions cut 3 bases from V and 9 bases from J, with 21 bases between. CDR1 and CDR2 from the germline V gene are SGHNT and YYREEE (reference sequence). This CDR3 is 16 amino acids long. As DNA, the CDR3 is TGTGCCAGCAGCTACGGCGGGGTGGGCGCTTTCCGGGAGCTGTTTTTT. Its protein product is CASSYGGVGAFRELFF.

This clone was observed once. This CDR3 reads CSVETGLHNEQFF. The DNA of the CDR3 is TGCAGCGTTGAGACGGGACTTCACAATGAGCAGTTCTTC. The V gene is TRBV29-1, the J gene TRBJ2-1, with a possible D match to TRBD2 (6 bases). Germline-derived CDR1 and CDR2 are SQVTM and ANQGSEA. V shed 3 bases and J shed 5 bases, with 11 bases lying between them. The CDR3 has 13 residues.

The CDR3 sequence is CASSSSGKAQYF. CDR3 coding DNA: TGTGCCAGCAGCTCTAGCGGGAAGGCGCAGTATTTT. The chain combines TRBV7-3 with TRBJ2-3; 9 bases align to TRBD2. V dropped 4 bases and J dropped 10; count of bases not matched to a gene: 3. The CDR3 contains 12 residues. The germline V gene has CDR1 SGHTA and CDR2 FQGTGA.

CDR3 DNA sequence: TGTGCCAGCAGTTTATCAGCCAGGGTCGAACGCGAGCAGTACTTC. It codes for CASSLSARVEREQYF. This chain uses TRBV27 with TRBJ2-7; D possibly corresponds to TRBD1 (5 bases). The CDR3 is made up of 15 amino acids. Per the germline V gene, CDR1 is MNHEY and CDR2 is SMNVEV (reference sequence). The V gene lost 0 bases and the J gene lost 6 bases, with 15 bases spanning the gap.

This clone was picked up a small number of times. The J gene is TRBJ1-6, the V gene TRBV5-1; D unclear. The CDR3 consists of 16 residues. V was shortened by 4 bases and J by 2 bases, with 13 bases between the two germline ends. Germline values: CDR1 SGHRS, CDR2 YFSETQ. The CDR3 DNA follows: TGCGCCAGCAGCCCGGCGGGTACGGCCTATAATTCACCCCTCCACTTT. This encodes CASSPAGTAYNSPLHF. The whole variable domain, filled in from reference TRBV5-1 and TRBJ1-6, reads KAGVTQTPRYLIKTRGQQVTLSCSPISGHRSVSWYQQTPGQGLQFLFEYFSETQRNKGNFPGRFSGRQFSNSRSEMNVSTLELGDSALYLCASSPAGTAYNSPLHFGNGTRLTVT.

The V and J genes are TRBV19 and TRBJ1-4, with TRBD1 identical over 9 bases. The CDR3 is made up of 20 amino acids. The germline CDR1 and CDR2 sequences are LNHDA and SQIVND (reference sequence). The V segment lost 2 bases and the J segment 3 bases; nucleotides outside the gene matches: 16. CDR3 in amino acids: CASSILDPGQGHVANEKLFF. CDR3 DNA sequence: TGTGCCAGTAGTATATTGGACCCGGGACAGGGCCATGTAGCTAATGAAAAACTGTTTTTT.

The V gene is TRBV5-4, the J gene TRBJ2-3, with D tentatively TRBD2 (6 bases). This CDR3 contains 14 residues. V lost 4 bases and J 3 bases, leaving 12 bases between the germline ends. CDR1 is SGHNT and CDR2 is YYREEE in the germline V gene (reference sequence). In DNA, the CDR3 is TGTGCCAGCAGCCGGGGACTTCTGACAGATACGCAGTATTTT. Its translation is CASSRGLLTDTQYF.

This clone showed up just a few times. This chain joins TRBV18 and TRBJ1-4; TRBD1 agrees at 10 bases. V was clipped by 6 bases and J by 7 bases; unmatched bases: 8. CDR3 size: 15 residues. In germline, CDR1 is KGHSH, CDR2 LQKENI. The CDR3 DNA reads TGTGCCAGCTCCCCCGGACAGGGGGTTTTTGAAAAACTGTTTTTT. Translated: CASSPGQGVFEKLFF.

Here the CDR3 DNA reads TGTGCCAGCAGCGTAGGGGAGGAGACCCAGTACTTC. Translation: CASSVGEETQYF. The rearrangement joins TRBV9 to TRBJ2-5; TRBD2 might be the D (5 bases). This CDR3 is built from 12 residues. The germline V and J ends were trimmed by 0 bases and 5 bases, with 5 bases remaining between them. Germline V gene sequence: CDR1 SGDLS, CDR2 YYNGEE.

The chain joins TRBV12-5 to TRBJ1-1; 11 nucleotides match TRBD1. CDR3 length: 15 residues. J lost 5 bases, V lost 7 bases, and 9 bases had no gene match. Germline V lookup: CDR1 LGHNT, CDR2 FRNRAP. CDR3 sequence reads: CASASGTGGRTEAFF. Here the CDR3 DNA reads TGTGCTAGTGCTTCAGGGACAGGGGGAAGGACTGAAGCTTTCTTT.

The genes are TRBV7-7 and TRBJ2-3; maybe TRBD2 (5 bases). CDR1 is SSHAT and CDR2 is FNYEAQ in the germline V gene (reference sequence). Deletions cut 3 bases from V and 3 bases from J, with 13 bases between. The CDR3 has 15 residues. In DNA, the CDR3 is TGTGCCAGCAGCTTCCAGCGGTACGAAACAGATACGCAGTATTTT. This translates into CASSFQRYETDTQYF.

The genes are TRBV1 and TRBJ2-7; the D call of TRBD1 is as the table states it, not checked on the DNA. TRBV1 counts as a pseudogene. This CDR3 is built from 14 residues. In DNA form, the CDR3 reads TGCACCAGCAATCGGACAGGGGACCTCTACGAGCAGTACTTC. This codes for CTSNRTGDLYEQYF.

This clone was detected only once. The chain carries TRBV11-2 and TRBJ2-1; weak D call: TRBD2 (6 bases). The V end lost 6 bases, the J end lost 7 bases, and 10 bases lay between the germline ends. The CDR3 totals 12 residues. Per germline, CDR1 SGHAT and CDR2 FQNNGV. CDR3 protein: CASRIGGNEQFF. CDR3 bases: TGTGCCAGCAGAATCGGAGGGAATGAGCAGTTCTTC.

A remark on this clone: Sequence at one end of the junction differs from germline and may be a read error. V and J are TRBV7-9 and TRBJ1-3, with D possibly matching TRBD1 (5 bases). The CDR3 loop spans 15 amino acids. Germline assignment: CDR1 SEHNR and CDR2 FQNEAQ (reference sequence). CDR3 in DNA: TGTGCCCCTGGGGCAGGCACCAAGGCTGGAAGCACCATATATTTT. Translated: CAPGAGTKAGSTIYF.

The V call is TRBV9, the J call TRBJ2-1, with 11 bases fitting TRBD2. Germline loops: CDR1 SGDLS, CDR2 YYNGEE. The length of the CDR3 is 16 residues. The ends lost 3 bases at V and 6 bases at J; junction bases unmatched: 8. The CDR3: CASSAFGTSGSNEQFF. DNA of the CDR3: TGTGCCAGCAGCGCCTTCGGGACTAGCGGTTCCAATGAGCAGTTCTTC.

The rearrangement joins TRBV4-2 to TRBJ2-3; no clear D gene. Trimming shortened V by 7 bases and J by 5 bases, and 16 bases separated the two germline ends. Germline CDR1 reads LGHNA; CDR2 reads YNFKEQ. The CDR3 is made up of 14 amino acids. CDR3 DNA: TGTGCCAGCACTGAGTCGACTTCCCAAGATACGCAGTATTTT. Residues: CASTESTSQDTQYF.

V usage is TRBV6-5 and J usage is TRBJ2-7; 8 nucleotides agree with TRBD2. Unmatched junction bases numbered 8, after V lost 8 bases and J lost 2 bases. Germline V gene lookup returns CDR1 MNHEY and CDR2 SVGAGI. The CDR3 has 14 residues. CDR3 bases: TGTGCCAGCTCCCGAGGGCGGGGGGCCTACGAGCAGTACTTC. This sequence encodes CASSRGRGAYEQYF.